The 17 T cell receptor beta chains below come from one sample, sequenced in a study of blood T cell repertoires in COVID-19. Profiling relied on immunoSEQ multiplex PCR, and the TCRdb table lists in-frame clones only, not all of them. The sample lists tens of thousands of clones, around 72% seen once, with 15% in the top ten. The sequenced sample consisted of peripheral blood. The receptors were gathered from a human donor with active or convalescent COVID-19. The donor label of this sample is uncertain.

The J gene is TRBJ2-2, the V gene TRBV5-4, with 9 nucleotides matching TRBD1. The CDR3 sequence is 17 residues long. The V and J ends lost 4 bases and 4 bases, in that order; junction bases with no gene match: 11. The germline CDR1 and CDR2 sequences are SGHNT and YYREEE (reference sequence). The CDR3 loop is CASSGGTGSTGTGELFF. CDR3 nucleotide sequence: TGTGCCAGCAGCGGGGGGACAGGGAGCACTGGCACCGGGGAGCTGTTTTTT. Full variable domain (rest looked up from reference TRBV5-4 and TRBJ2-2): ETGVTQSPTHLIKTRGQQVTLRCSSQSGHNTVSWYQQALGQGPQFIFQYYREEENGRGNFPPRFSGLQFPNYSSELNVNALELDDSALYLCASSGGTGSTGTGELFFGEGSRLTVL.

This chain links TRBV19 with TRBJ1-5, with D hard to call. Trimming took off 9 bases at V and 0 bases at J, with 12 bases between the two ends. The CDR3 totals 14 residues. The V gene's germline CDR1 is LNHDA and CDR2 SQIVND (reference sequence). CDR3 in DNA: TGTGCCAGCCAGGTATCTTATAGCAATCAGCCCCAGCATTTT. Translated: CASQVSYSNQPQHF.

There are a few counts of this clone. This rearrangement joins TRBV4-1 to TRBJ1-2; 8 positions agree with TRBD1. CDR1 and CDR2 (germline): MGHRA, YSYEKL. The CDR3 length is 16 residues. Trimming cost V 0 bases and J 2 bases; bases outside gene matches: 5. CDR3 residues: CASSQDLGQGNYGYTF. The CDR3, as DNA: TGCGCCAGCAGCCAAGATCTTGGACAGGGCAACTATGGCTACACCTTC.

V and J are TRBV24-1 and TRBJ2-2, with D tentatively TRBD2 (5 bases). Trimming removed 7 bases from V and 3 bases from J, with 20 bases in between. Per germline, CDR1 KGHDR and CDR2 SFDVKD. CDR3 length: 17 amino acids. CDR3 protein: CATSPREKRPDTGELFF. CDR3 nucleotides: TGTGCCACCAGCCCGAGGGAGAAGAGACCTGACACCGGGGAGCTGTTTTTT.

The chain combines TRBV5-6 with TRBJ1-1; D is unclear. This CDR3 has 12 residues. Germline loops: CDR1 SGHDT, CDR2 YYEEEE. V lost 4 bases to trimming and J lost 7 bases, with 11 bases between them. CDR3: CASSVVPFEAFF. CDR3 sequence (DNA): TGTGCCAGCAGCGTGGTCCCGTTTGAAGCTTTCTTT.

This clone is a singleton in its sample. V usage is TRBV11-2 and J usage is TRBJ1-3; D is uncertain. V lost 1 base and J 1 base, leaving 8 bases between the germline ends. CDR1 and CDR2 from the germline V gene are SGHAT and FQNNGV. This CDR3 region has 15 residues. DNA of the CDR3: TGTGCCAGCAGCTTAGGGGCTGGGTCTGGAAACACCATATATTTT. Amino acid sequence: CASSLGAGSGNTIYF.

This clone was observed a handful of times. The gene calls are TRBV2 and TRBJ2-7; 7 positions match TRBD1. Losses at the gene ends were 7 bases for V and 2 bases for J; bases not matched to a gene: 2. Germline CDR1 reads SNHLY; CDR2 reads FYNNEI. The CDR3 spans 12 residues. Written as DNA, the CDR3 is TGTGCCAGCAACGACAGGGCCTACGAGCAGTACTTC. Its translation is CASNDRAYEQYF.

This rearrangement joins TRBV10-1 to TRBJ2-1, with TRBD2 identical over 10 bases. The CDR3 totals 20 residues. Germline CDR1 and CDR2: WNHNN and SYGVQD (reference sequence). The V gene end was trimmed by 6 bases and the J gene end by 0 bases; junction bases not matched to a gene: 17. CDR3 in amino acids: CASSHYGVAGGPSSYNEQFF. DNA for the CDR3: TGCGCCAGCAGCCATTACGGGGTAGCGGGAGGTCCGAGCTCCTACAATGAGCAGTTCTTC.

V is TRBV7-8 and J is TRBJ1-1, with no clear D. The germline V gene encodes CDR1 SGHVS and CDR2 FQNEAQ. CDR3 length: 11 residues. V was cut by 5 bases and J by 5 bases, with 6 bases left in between. The DNA for the CDR3 is TGTGCCAGCAGCCGGAGAACTGAAGCTTTCTTT. This sequence encodes CASSRRTEAFF.

V gene TRBV4-2 combines with J gene TRBJ2-5, with D uncertain. V gave up 0 bases and J gave up 3 bases, with 17 bases separating them. The CDR3 extends over 17 amino acids. In germline, CDR1 is LGHNA, CDR2 YNFKEQ. CDR3 sequence reads: CASSQEISGLIKETQYF. CDR3 DNA sequence: TGTGCCAGCAGCCAAGAAATTTCTGGCCTGATAAAAGAGACCCAGTACTTC.

This sequence joins TRBV3-1 (or the pseudogene TRBV3-2) and TRBJ2-3; the match to TRBD2 covers 10 bases. The V gene end was trimmed by 3 bases and the J gene end by 4 bases; junction bases not matched to a gene: 7. The CDR3 is made up of 16 amino acids. Germline CDR1 LGHDT, CDR2 YNNKEL (reference sequence). The CDR3 loop is CASSHAAGGPADTQYF. In DNA, the CDR3 is TGTGCCAGCAGCCATGCAGCGGGAGGGCCGGCAGATACGCAGTATTTT.

For this clone: In the same sample, other DNA sequences code for this CDR3. The gene calls are TRBV9 and TRBJ1-3; D is possibly TRBD1 (6 bases). This CDR3 comprises 15 residues. Per germline, CDR1 SGDLS and CDR2 YYNGEE. The ends were cut back, 2 bases at V and 1 base at J, with 10 bases in the middle. Here the CDR3 DNA reads TGTGCCAGCAGCGTGAGGGGGGGATCTGGAAACACCATATATTTT. Amino acid sequence: CASSVRGGSGNTIYF. Filled out from reference TRBV9 and TRBJ1-3, the complete variable domain reads DSGVTQTPKHLITATGQRVTLRCSPRSGDLSVYWYQQSLDQGLQFLIQYYNGEERAKGNILERFSAQQFPDLHSELNLSSLELGDSALYFCASSVRGGSGNTIYFGEGSWLTVV.

The chain carries TRBV3-1 (or the pseudogene TRBV3-2) and TRBJ2-3, with a possible D match to TRBD2 (5 bases). The CDR3 loop spans 17 amino acids. Trimming cost V 1 base and J 4 bases, with 18 bases left between them. The germline gives CDR1 LGHDT, CDR2 YNNKEL (reference sequence). This CDR3 is CASSQAVNLPGADTQYF. DNA for the CDR3: TGTGCCAGCAGCCAAGCCGTGAACCTGCCCGGGGCAGATACGCAGTATTTT.

CDR3 amino acids: CASTSGVKETQYF. In DNA form, the CDR3 reads TGTGCCAGTACCTCCGGGGTGAAAGAGACCCAGTACTTC. The chain joins TRBV19 to TRBJ2-5, with D possibly being TRBD2 (5 bases). This CDR3 is 13 amino acids long. The ends were cut back, 7 bases at V and 3 bases at J, with 12 bases in the middle. Germline assignment: CDR1 LNHDA and CDR2 SQIVND (reference sequence).

The chain employs TRBV24-1 and TRBJ2-2; 9 bases match TRBD1. Germline trimming cut 3 bases from V and 1 base from J; bases unmatched to any gene: 2. The CDR3 totals 16 residues. The germline V gene encodes CDR1 KGHDR and CDR2 SFDVKD. The CDR3, as DNA: TGTGCCACCAGTGATGTGGGACAGGGGAACACCGGGGAGCTGTTTTTT. Protein sequence: CATSDVGQGNTGELFF.

This sequence joins TRBV10-2 and TRBJ1-1; no definite D call. The V end was cut by 6 bases, the J end by 1 base, with 6 bases between. The CDR3 extends over 12 amino acids. Germline-derived CDR1 and CDR2 are WSHSY and SAAADI. CDR3 loop: CASRGRNTEAFF. As DNA, the CDR3 is TGCGCCAGCAGGGGCAGGAACACTGAAGCTTTCTTT.

This clone was counted a single time. This CDR3 reads CAAQSGDTQYF. Written as DNA, the CDR3 is TGTGCCGCTCAATCGGGGGATACGCAGTATTTT. The V and J genes are TRBV10-3 and TRBJ2-3, with D possibly TRBD2 on 5 matching bases. V was pared by 11 bases and J by 6 bases, with 12 bases between. CDR3 length: 11 amino acids. CDR1 is ENHRY, CDR2 SYGVKD, per germline.